This paragraph reports one TCR beta chain. What it recognizes is unknown. At one end, the junction sequence differs from germline, possibly due to a read error. The read ends 3 residues before the CDR3 terminus; that terminus is restored from the germline J gene. Unstimulated regulatory T cells (CD4+CD25+CD127-), CD4+CD25- non-regulatory cells, CD4 and CD8 cells were FACS-sorted from thawed PBMCs. This CDR3 has 15 residues. Looked up from germline, CDR1 is LGHNA and CDR2 is YNFKEQ. The data are from a study of Tregs in tolerant kidney transplant recipients. Study conclusions and caveats: Tregs expanded with activated donor B cells seemed most donor-specific. Antigen-driven expansion was suggested because donor-specific Tregs expanded more than all Tregs in tolerant patients.

Profiling relied on immunoSEQ multiplex PCR, and the TCRdb table lists in-frame clones only, not all of them. The sample's table shows 30,000 or so clones. The specimen comprised CD8+ T cells from blood, sampled before the transplant. This receptor was obtained from a human donor who received a combined kidney and bone marrow transplant. The chain joins TRBV4-2 to TRBJ2-2; D gene unclear. CDR3 DNA, as far as it was read: TGCGCCAGCAGCCAAGAAGCGACGGATACCGGGGAG. It encodes CASSQEATDTGE. The whole CDR3 is CASSQEATDTGELFF.